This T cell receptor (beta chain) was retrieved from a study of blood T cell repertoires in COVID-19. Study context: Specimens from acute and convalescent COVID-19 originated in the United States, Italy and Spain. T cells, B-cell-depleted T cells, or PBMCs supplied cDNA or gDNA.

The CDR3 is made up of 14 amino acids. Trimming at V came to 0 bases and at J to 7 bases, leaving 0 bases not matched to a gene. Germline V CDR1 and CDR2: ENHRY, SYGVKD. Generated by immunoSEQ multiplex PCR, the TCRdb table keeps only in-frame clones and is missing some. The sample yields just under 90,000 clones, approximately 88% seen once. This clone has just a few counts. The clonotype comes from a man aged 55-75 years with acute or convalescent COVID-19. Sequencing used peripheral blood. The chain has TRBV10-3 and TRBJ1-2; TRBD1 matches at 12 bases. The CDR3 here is CAISESGQGAGYTF. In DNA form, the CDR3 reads TGTGCCATCAGTGAGTCGGGACAGGGGGCTGGCTACACCTTC.